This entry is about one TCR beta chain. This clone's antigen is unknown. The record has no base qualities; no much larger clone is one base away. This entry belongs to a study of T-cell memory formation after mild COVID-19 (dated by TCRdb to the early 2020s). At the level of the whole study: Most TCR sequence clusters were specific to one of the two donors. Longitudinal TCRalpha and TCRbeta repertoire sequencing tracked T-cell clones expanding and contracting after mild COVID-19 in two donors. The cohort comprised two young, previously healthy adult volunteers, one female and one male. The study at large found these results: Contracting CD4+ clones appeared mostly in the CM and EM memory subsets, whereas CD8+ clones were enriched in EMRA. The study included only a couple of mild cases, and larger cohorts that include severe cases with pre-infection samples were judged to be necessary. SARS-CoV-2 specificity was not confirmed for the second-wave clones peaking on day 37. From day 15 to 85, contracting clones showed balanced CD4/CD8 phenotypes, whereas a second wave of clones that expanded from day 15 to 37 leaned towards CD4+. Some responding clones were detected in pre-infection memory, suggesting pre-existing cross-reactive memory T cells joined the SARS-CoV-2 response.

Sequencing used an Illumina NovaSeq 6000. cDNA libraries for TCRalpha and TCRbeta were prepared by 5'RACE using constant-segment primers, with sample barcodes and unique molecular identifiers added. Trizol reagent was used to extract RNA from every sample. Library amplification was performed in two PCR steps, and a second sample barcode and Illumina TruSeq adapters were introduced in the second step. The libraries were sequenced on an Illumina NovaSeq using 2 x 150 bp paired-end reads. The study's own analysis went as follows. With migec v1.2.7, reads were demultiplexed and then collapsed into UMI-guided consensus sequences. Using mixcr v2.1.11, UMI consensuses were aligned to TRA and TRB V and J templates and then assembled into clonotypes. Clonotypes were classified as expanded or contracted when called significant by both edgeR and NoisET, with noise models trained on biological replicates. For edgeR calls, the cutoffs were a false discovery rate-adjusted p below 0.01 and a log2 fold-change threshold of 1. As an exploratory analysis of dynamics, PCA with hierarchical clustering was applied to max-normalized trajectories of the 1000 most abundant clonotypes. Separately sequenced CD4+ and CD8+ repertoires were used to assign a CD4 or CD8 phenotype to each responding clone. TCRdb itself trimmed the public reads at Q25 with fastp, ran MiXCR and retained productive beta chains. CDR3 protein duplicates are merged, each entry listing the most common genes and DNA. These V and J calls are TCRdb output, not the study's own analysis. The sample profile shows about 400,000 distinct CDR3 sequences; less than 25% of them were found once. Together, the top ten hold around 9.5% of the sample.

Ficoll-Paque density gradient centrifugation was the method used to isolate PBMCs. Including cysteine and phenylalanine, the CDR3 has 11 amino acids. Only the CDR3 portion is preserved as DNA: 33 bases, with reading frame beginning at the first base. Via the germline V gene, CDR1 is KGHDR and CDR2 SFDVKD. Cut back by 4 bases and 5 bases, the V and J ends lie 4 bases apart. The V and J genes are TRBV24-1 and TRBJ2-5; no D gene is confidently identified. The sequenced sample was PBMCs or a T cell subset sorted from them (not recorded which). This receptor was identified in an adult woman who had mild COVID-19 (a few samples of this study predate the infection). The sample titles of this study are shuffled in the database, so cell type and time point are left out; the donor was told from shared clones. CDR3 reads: CATSEPETQYF. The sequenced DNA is TGTGCCACCAGTGAGCCGGAGACCCAGTACTTC.